This entry features one TCR beta chain sequence. Two negative PCRs, clearance, or symptom resolution were required of recovered Cohort 3 donors. CDR1 is SGHNT, CDR2 YYREEE, per germline (reference sequence). V lost 1 base and J lost 4; bases outside the gene matches: 7. The CDR3 is 16 amino acids. In the authors' workflow: Reference gene primers were amplified, and this amplification served to estimate nucleated cell counts. Only in-frame clones appear in the TCRdb table, and some are missing; sequencing was by immunoSEQ multiplex PCR. The V and J calls and clone size come from that table; D and trimming were worked out from the DNA. Of approximately 350,000 clones in the sample, around 91% were seen once. The data were obtained in a study of blood T cell repertoires in COVID-19. Across the whole study: Some COVID-19 samples were acute and others convalescent; all came from the United States, Italy and Spain.

V is TRBV5-4 and J is TRBJ2-2; 7 nucleotides line up with TRBD1. The material sequenced was PBMCs or T cells enriched from blood (not recorded which). This receptor was taken from a young man who had recovered from COVID-19. CDR3 amino acids: CASSLPPTGSTGELFF. CDR3 DNA sequence: TGTGCCAGCAGCTTGCCCCCGACAGGGTCCACCGGGGAGCTGTTTTTT. Full variable domain (remainder filled in from reference TRBV5-4 and TRBJ2-2): ETGVTQSPTHLIKTRGQQVTLRCSSQSGHNTVSWYQQALGQGPQFIFQYYREEENGRGNFPPRFSGLQFPNYSSELNVNALELDDSALYLCASSLPPTGSTGELFFGEGSRLTVL.